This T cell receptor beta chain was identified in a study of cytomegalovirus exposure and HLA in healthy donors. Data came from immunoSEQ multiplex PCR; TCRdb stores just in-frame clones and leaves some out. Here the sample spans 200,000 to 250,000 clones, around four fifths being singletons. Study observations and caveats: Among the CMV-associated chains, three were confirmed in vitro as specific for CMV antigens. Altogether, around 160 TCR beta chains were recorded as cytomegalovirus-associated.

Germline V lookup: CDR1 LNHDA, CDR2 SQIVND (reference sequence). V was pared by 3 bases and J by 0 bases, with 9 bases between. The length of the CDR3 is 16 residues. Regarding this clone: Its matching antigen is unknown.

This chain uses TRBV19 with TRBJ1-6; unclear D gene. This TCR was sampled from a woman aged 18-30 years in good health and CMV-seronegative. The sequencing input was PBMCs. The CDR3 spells CASSITSSSYNSPLHF. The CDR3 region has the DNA TGTGCCAGTAGTATCACGTCGAGCTCCTATAATTCACCCCTCCACTTT.